The 20 T cell receptor beta chains reported below all come from one sample, sequenced in a study of cytomegalovirus exposure and HLA in healthy donors. Use of 60 Vbeta and 13 Jbeta primers characterized the PCR. Data came from immunoSEQ multiplex PCR; TCRdb stores just in-frame clones and leaves some out. The sample contains some 61,000 clones, approximately 80% of which appear only once. The specimen sequenced was PBMCs. These receptors came from a human donor in good health.

The rearrangement uses TRBV13 and TRBJ2-3, with D possibly matching TRBD2 (5 bases). V lost 6 bases and J lost 9, with 37 bases in between. The CDR3 is made up of 20 amino acids. Germline V lookup: CDR1 PRHDT, CDR2 FYEKMQ (reference sequence). CDR3 protein: CASSTHLSVALFRELKTQYF. CDR3 nucleotide sequence: TGTGCCAGCAGTACCCACTTGTCGGTTGCGCTTTTTAGGGAGCTCAAAACGCAGTATTTT.

This clone was picked up a small number of times. This chain connects TRBV9 to TRBJ2-1, with D possibly TRBD2 on 5 matching bases. This CDR3 region has 14 residues. Trimming shortened V by 0 bases and J by 4 bases, and 8 bases separated the two germline ends. Germline values: CDR1 SGDLS, CDR2 YYNGEE. Here the CDR3 DNA reads TGTGCCAGCAGCGTAGAGGGCGGGTACAATGAGCAGTTCTTC. It codes for CASSVEGGYNEQFF. The full variable domain, in which reference TRBV9 and TRBJ2-1 provide the parts outside the CDR3, is DSGVTQTPKHLITATGQRVTLRCSPRSGDLSVYWYQQSLDQGLQFLIQYYNGEERAKGNILERFSAQQFPDLHSELNLSSLELGDSALYFCASSVEGGYNEQFFGPGTRLTVL.

In this sample, this clone turned up a few times. The V and J genes are TRBV10-3 and TRBJ2-5; 10 nucleotides align to TRBD2. Germline values: CDR1 ENHRY, CDR2 SYGVKD. The V gene end was trimmed by 2 bases and the J gene end by 2 bases; junction bases not matched to a gene: 5. This CDR3 spans 16 amino acids. DNA for the CDR3: TGTGCCATCAGTGAGGGGCTAGCGGGGGCACAAGAGACCCAGTACTTC. Its translation: CAISEGLAGAQETQYF.

The rearrangement links TRBV28 to TRBJ2-2; tentatively, D is TRBD1 (6 bases). V lost 6 bases, J lost 2 bases, and 7 bases lay in between. The CDR3 sequence is 13 residues long. CDR1 MDHEN and CDR2 SYDVKM come from the germline V gene. CDR3 nucleotides: TGTGCCAGCAGAGGGGGAAACACCGGGGAGCTGTTTTTT. Encoded protein: CASRGGNTGELFF. Full variable domain (rest looked up from reference TRBV28 and TRBJ2-2): DVKVTQSSRYLVKRTGEKVFLECVQDMDHENMFWYRQDPGLGLRLIYFSYDVKMKEKGDIPEGYSVSREKKERFSLILESASTNQTSMYLCASRGGNTGELFFGEGSRLTVL.

The chain carries TRBV7-9 and TRBJ1-2, with a possible D match to TRBD1 (5 bases). There are 15 residues in the CDR3. Trimming stripped 1 base from V and 4 bases from J, with 13 bases between. Germline loops: CDR1 SEHNR, CDR2 FQNEAQ (reference sequence). CDR3 loop: CASSLDGAGGYGYTF. The CDR3 DNA reads as TGTGCCAGCAGCTTAGACGGGGCGGGGGGCTATGGCTACACCTTC.

V and J are TRBV10-3 and TRBJ1-2; D is unresolved. The CDR3 contains 13 residues. Germline values: CDR1 ENHRY, CDR2 SYGVKD. Deletions cut 4 bases from V and 6 bases from J, with 12 bases between. The CDR3 here is CAISVLKENGYTF. In DNA, the CDR3 is TGTGCCATCAGTGTTCTGAAGGAGAATGGCTACACCTTC.

This clone was detected only once. CDR3 bases: TGTGCCAGCAGCTTCAGCGGAAATGAAAAACTGTTTTTT. This gives the protein CASSFSGNEKLFF. The chain has TRBV9 and TRBJ1-4; D uncertain. Between the trimmed V and J ends, which lost 4 bases and 5 bases, there was a span of 9 bases. This CDR3 region has 13 residues. Germline CDR1 is SGDLS and CDR2 is YYNGEE. Filled out from reference TRBV9 and TRBJ1-4, the complete variable domain reads DSGVTQTPKHLITATGQRVTLRCSPRSGDLSVYWYQQSLDQGLQFLIQYYNGEERAKGNILERFSAQQFPDLHSELNLSSLELGDSALYFCASSFSGNEKLFFGSGTQLSVL.

The chain links TRBV6-1 to TRBJ1-4, with TRBD1 identical over 7 bases. CDR1 is MNHNS, CDR2 SASEGT, per germline. V lost 6 bases and J lost 8; bases outside the gene matches: 9. This CDR3 spans 14 amino acids. The CDR3 nucleotides are TGTGCCAGCAGGAAGAGGGGGCAAGTAGAAAAACTGTTTTTT. Residues: CASRKRGQVEKLFF.

V is TRBV4-2 and J is TRBJ2-2; D may be TRBD1 (6 bases). Trimming removed 0 bases from V and 1 base from J, with 9 bases in between. CDR1 is LGHNA, CDR2 YNFKEQ, per germline. The CDR3 is made up of 16 amino acids. CDR3 sequence (DNA): TGTGCCAGCAGCCAAGATCTAGGGGGGAACACCGGGGAGCTGTTTTTT. Protein: CASSQDLGGNTGELFF.

This chain links TRBV6-1 with TRBJ2-2, with TRBD1 matching 7 bases. This CDR3 comprises 14 residues. Trimming cost V 7 bases and J 6 bases; bases outside gene matches: 8. Looked up from germline, CDR1 is MNHNS and CDR2 is SASEGT. The CDR3 reads CASTSVGGPGELFF. CDR3 DNA: TGTGCCAGCACCTCCGTAGGGGGCCCCGGGGAGCTGTTTTTT.

CDR3 residues: CASSLLRSTSTDTQYF. The CDR3 DNA sequence: TGTGCCAGCAGCTTATTGCGGTCGACTAGCACAGATACGCAGTATTTT. V and J are TRBV7-3 and TRBJ2-3; D ambiguous. The CDR3 spans 16 residues. Germline CDR1 reads SGHTA; CDR2 reads FQGTGA. V was shortened by 2 bases and J by 0 bases, with 12 bases between the two germline ends.

The chain recombines TRBV5-1 with TRBJ2-5; the match to TRBD1 covers 10 bases. Matching the DNA end better, TRBJ2-7 makes the J call doubtful. The germline V gene encodes CDR1 SGHRS and CDR2 YFSETQ. The length of the CDR3 is 14 residues. The chain's CDR3 is CASSLGQGAYEQYF. The CDR3 DNA reads as TGCGCCAGCAGCTTAGGACAGGGGGCCTACGAGCAGTACTTC.

The chain combines TRBV18 with TRBJ1-1; D unclear. Germline-derived CDR1 and CDR2 are KGHSH and LQKENI. V was pared by 4 bases and J by 2 bases, with 5 bases between. This CDR3 contains 12 residues. The CDR3 DNA reads TGTGCCAGCTCACAAGCTAACACTGAAGCTTTCTTT. This sequence encodes CASSQANTEAFF.

On this clone itself: Compared with germline, one end of the junction differs, possibly owing to a read error. This CDR3 reads CASRFSRGQNYGYPF. In DNA, the CDR3 is TGTGCCAGCAGATTCAGCAGGGGGCAGAACTATGGCTACCCCTTC. This chain joins TRBV6-5 and TRBJ1-2, with 8 positions matching TRBD1. CDR3 length: 15 amino acids. Looked up from germline, CDR1 is MNHEY and CDR2 is SVGAGI.

The gene calls are TRBV7-3 and TRBJ1-1; tentatively, D is TRBD1 (5 bases). Germline V CDR1 and CDR2: SGHTA, FQGTGA. The CDR3 is made up of 15 amino acids. V was shortened by 0 bases and J by 6 bases, with 14 bases between the two germline ends. The CDR3 DNA reads TGTGCCAGCAGCTTAACTTCCTCAGGGATGTCTGAAGCTTTCTTT. Its protein product is CASSLTSSGMSEAFF.

The chain carries TRBV7-9 and TRBJ2-7; TRBD1 might be the D (5 bases). CDR3 size: 15 residues. V lost 3 bases and J 2 bases, leaving 14 bases between the germline ends. The germline CDR1 and CDR2 sequences are SEHNR and FQNEAQ (reference sequence). DNA for the CDR3: TGTGCCAGCAGCTTCGGCAGGGAAGAGACCTACGAGCAGTACTTC. Translated: CASSFGREETYEQYF.

The CDR3 protein is CASSLAGRTDTQYF. The DNA for the CDR3 is TGCGCCAGCAGCTTAGCGGGGCGCACAGATACGCAGTATTTT. This rearrangement joins TRBV5-1 to TRBJ2-3, with 7 positions matching TRBD2. Trimming removed 2 bases from V and 1 base from J; junction bases left unmatched: 1. CDR3 size: 14 residues. The V gene's germline CDR1 is SGHRS and CDR2 YFSETQ.

Regarding this clone: Additional DNA sequences in this sample encode the identical CDR3. This chain uses TRBV27 with TRBJ2-7; D possibly corresponds to TRBD1 (5 bases). Germline assignment: CDR1 MNHEY and CDR2 SMNVEV (reference sequence). Trimming cost V 8 bases and J 1 base, with 9 bases left between them. CDR3 length equals 12 residues. For the CDR3, the DNA is TGTGCCAGCTTCTCAGGGTCCTACGAGCAGTACTTC. Translated: CASFSGSYEQYF.

The chain joins TRBV13 to TRBJ1-1; D gene ambiguous. V shed 4 bases and J shed 8 bases, with 8 bases lying between them. Germline CDR1 is PRHDT and CDR2 is FYEKMQ (reference sequence). The CDR3 has 11 amino acids. The CDR3 coding sequence is TGTGCCAGCAGCTCCTTACAGGAAGCTTTCTTT. Translation gives CASSSLQEAFF. Drawing the rest from reference TRBV13 and TRBJ1-1, the complete variable domain is AAGVIQSPRHLIKEKRETATLKCYPIPRHDTVYWYQQGPGQDPQFLISFYEKMQSDKGSIPDRFSAQQFSDYHSELNMSSLELGDSALYFCASSSLQEAFFGQGTRLTVV.

This CDR3 reads CASRPGGAGAQRPQHF. CDR3 coding DNA: TGTGCCAGCAGGCCCGGTGGGGCGGGGGCGCAAAGGCCCCAGCATTTT. The V and J genes are TRBV27 and TRBJ1-5; D perhaps matches TRBD1 (6 bases). The ends were cut back, 6 bases at V and 9 bases at J, with 24 bases in the middle. Germline V gene data show CDR1 as MNHEY and CDR2 as SMNVEV (reference sequence). This CDR3 region has 16 residues.